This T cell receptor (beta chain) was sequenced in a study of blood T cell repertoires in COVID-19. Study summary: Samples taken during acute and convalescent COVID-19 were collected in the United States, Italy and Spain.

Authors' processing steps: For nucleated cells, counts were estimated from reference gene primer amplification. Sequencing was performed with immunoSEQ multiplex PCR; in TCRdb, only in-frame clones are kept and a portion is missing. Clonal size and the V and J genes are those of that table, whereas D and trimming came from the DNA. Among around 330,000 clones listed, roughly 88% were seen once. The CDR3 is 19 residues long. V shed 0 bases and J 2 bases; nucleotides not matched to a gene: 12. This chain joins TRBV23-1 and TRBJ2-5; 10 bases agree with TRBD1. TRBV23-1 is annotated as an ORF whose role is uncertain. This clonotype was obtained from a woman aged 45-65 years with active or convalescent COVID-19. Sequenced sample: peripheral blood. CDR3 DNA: TGCGCCAGCAGTCAATCCTCTCCGCTTGGACAGGGGGTACAAGAGACCCAGTACTTC. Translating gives CASSQSSPLGQGVQETQYF.